A single sample is the source of the 14 T cell receptor beta chains below, sequenced in a study of regulatory T cells in long-lasting Graves disease. Time point indicated: newly diagnosed GD, antithyroid drugs for less than 3 months. From RNA extracted from PBMCs, the TCR library was made. To make TCR beta libraries, researchers used iRepertoire HTBI primers and Arm-PCR of CDR3 regions. From the multiplex PCR reads, TCRdb called clonotypes with MiXCR, one entry per CDR3 protein. The top ten hold 25% to 30% of the sample, which has hundreds of thousands of distinct CDR3 sequences, 16% seen once. These records were also assigned to another study, of T cells in Graves' hyperthyroidism and ophthalmopathy.

Sample: peripheral blood mononuclear cells (PBMCs), taken at new diagnosis, from a patient treated with antithyroid drugs. The receptors were gathered from a middle-aged man with Graves disease.

Ten or more counts support this clonotype. This rearrangement joins TRBV2 to TRBJ1-2, with D uncertain. CDR3 length: 14 amino acids. V was shortened by 6 bases and J by 4 bases, with 15 bases between the two germline ends. Germline CDR1 SNHLY, CDR2 FYNNEI. DNA for the CDR3: TGTGCCAGCAGGGCTTCAGGCGTCGGCTATGGCTACACCTTC. This gives the protein CASRASGVGYGYTF.

This clonotype was detected many times. V and J are TRBV14 and TRBJ2-3; D may match TRBD1 or TRBD2 (7 bases each). CDR1 and CDR2 from the germline V gene are SGHDN and FVKESK. V was clipped by 0 bases and J by 5 bases, with 15 bases between them. The CDR3 totals 16 residues. The CDR3 here is CASSQETGRGGDTQYF. DNA for the CDR3: TGTGCCAGCAGCCAAGAGACGGGCAGGGGGGGAGATACGCAGTATTTT.

The rearrangement links TRBV5-6 to TRBJ2-2; no reliable D call. Trimming removed 4 bases from V and 0 bases from J, with 13 bases in between. The CDR3 contains 16 residues. CDR1 SGHDT and CDR2 YYEEEE come from the germline V gene. The CDR3 nucleotides read TGTGCCAGCAGCCCAGCTAGACATACGAACACCGGGGAGCTGTTTTTT. Its translation: CASSPARHTNTGELFF.

This clonotype has at least ten counts. This chain joins TRBV11-2 and TRBJ2-7; the match to TRBD1 covers 9 bases. CDR1 is SGHAT, CDR2 FQNNGV, per germline. J lost 5 bases, V lost 2 bases, and 7 bases had no gene match. This CDR3 region has 15 residues. This chain's CDR3 is CASSLIQGALDEQYF. The DNA for the CDR3 is TGTGCCAGCAGCTTAATACAGGGGGCCCTAGACGAGCAGTACTTC.

This clonotype was counted many times. V gene TRBV28 combines with J gene TRBJ2-7, with D hard to call. The V gene's germline CDR1 is MDHEN and CDR2 SYDVKM. This CDR3 is built from 13 residues. The V end was cut by 6 bases, the J end by 5 bases, with 14 bases between. In DNA, the CDR3 is TGTGCCAGCAGCATCGTTGGGCTCAACGAGCAGTACTTC. Its protein product is CASSIVGLNEQYF.

This clonotype has a count of ten or more. The rearrangement joins TRBV27 to TRBJ2-7; the D gene could be TRBD1 or TRBD2 (5 bases each). V lost 2 bases, J lost 1 base, and 15 bases lay in between. From germline, CDR1 is MNHEY and CDR2 SMNVEV (reference sequence). The CDR3 totals 16 residues. The CDR3 DNA reads TGTGCCAGCAGTTTACGGTTCAGGGAGTCGTCCTACGAGCAGTACTTC. This translates into CASSLRFRESSYEQYF.

This clonotype was counted only a few times. The V call is TRBV28, the J call TRBJ1-5; no definite D call. Trimming shortened V by 2 bases and J by 7 bases, and 6 bases separated the two germline ends. CDR3 length: 12 amino acids. Germline CDR1 is MDHEN and CDR2 is SYDVKM. CDR3 sequence reads: CASSLVEQPQHF. In DNA, the CDR3 is TGTGCCAGCAGTTTAGTGGAACAGCCCCAGCATTTT.

The chain has TRBV12-3 or TRBV12-4 and TRBJ2-2; D possibly corresponds to TRBD1 (6 bases). V lost 3 bases and J 3 bases, leaving 14 bases between the germline ends. The CDR3 sequence is 16 residues long. In DNA, the CDR3 is TGTGCCAGCAGTTTTTACGAGGGGGTAGACACCGGGGAGCTGTTTTTT. It specifies CASSFYEGVDTGELFF.

At least ten counts were recorded for this clonotype. This chain uses TRBV2 with TRBJ1-5; 8 nucleotides line up with TRBD1. This CDR3 is 14 amino acids long. The V segment lost 8 bases and the J segment 1 base; nucleotides outside the gene matches: 4. The germline gives CDR1 SNHLY, CDR2 FYNNEI. The CDR3 loop reads CASSGGVSNQPQHF. For the CDR3, the DNA is TGTGCCAGCTCAGGGGGCGTGAGCAATCAGCCCCAGCATTTT.

This clonotype was counted at least ten times. This chain uses TRBV9 with TRBJ1-3; D unresolved. The germline V and J ends were trimmed by 3 bases and 0 bases, with 10 bases remaining between them. There are 15 residues in the CDR3. Germline CDR1 SGDLS, CDR2 YYNGEE. The CDR3 protein is CASSAQVLSGNTIYF. The CDR3 DNA sequence: TGTGCCAGCAGCGCGCAGGTTCTCTCTGGAAACACCATATATTTT.

This clonotype was detected a few times. The chain carries TRBV20-1 and TRBJ2-7, with 10 bases matching TRBD2. V lost 4 bases and J lost 6; bases outside the gene matches: 9. In germline, CDR1 is DFQATT, CDR2 SNEGSKA (reference sequence). The CDR3 sequence is 14 residues long. Here the CDR3 reads CSAIAGGLPGEQYF. The CDR3 DNA reads as TGCAGTGCTATAGCGGGGGGCCTTCCGGGCGAGCAGTACTTC.

This clonotype was seen repeatedly, ten times or more. This chain links TRBV11-1 with TRBJ2-2; the D gene is possibly TRBD1 (5 bases). CDR3 length: 15 amino acids. Deletions cut 3 bases from V and 0 bases from J, with 8 bases between. In germline, CDR1 is SGHAT, CDR2 FQDESV (reference sequence). The CDR3 protein is CASSFGQSNTGELFF. DNA of the CDR3: TGTGCCAGCAGCTTCGGACAATCGAACACCGGGGAGCTGTTTTTT.

The chain employs TRBV5-4 and TRBJ2-6, with 11 bases that match TRBD1. V was pared by 4 bases and J by 0 bases, with 3 bases of the junction left unmatched. The CDR3 length is 17 residues. The germline gives CDR1 SGHNT, CDR2 YYREEE (reference sequence). The CDR3 here is CASSEGTGGSGANVLTF. Here the CDR3 DNA reads TGTGCCAGCAGCGAAGGGACAGGGGGCTCTGGGGCCAACGTCCTGACTTTC.

This clonotype was picked up a small number of times. The chain joins TRBV4-3 to TRBJ2-7; D call uncertain. Germline V gene lookup returns CDR1 LGHNA and CDR2 YSLEER. V shed 0 bases and J shed 9 bases, with 12 bases lying between them. The CDR3 is 13 amino acids. CDR3 residues: CASSQERGVVQYF. In nucleotides, the CDR3 is TGCGCCAGCAGCCAAGAACGCGGAGTGGTGCAGTACTTC.